The present T cell receptor beta chain was sequenced within a study of sequential checkpoint blockade in melanoma. On the study more broadly: DNA from 90 to 100 pretreatment tumor samples underwent TCRβ immunosequencing.

Profiled with immunoSEQ multiplex PCR; TCRdb holds only in-frame clones, not every one. Among 2,600 or so clones, around 20% were seen once, and the ten largest hold approximately 16%. The CDR3 sequence is 14 residues long. The ends lost 5 bases at V and 1 base at J; junction bases unmatched: 3. Germline V gene data show CDR1 as SGHNT and CDR2 as YENEEA. Described treatment: randomized to nivolumab then ipilimumab (arm A) or the reverse (arm B). None of the patients previously received DNA-damaging chemotherapy. The chain employs TRBV11-3 and TRBJ2-3, with 7 positions matching TRBD2. Material: tumor tissue (inferred from file names), obtained from a patient given nivolumab and ipilimumab in sequence. This receptor was taken from a human donor with melanoma. The CDR3 DNA follows: TGTGCCAGCAGCCCAGGGAGGGGCACAGATACGCAGTATTTT. Translated, it gives CASSPGRGTDTQYF.